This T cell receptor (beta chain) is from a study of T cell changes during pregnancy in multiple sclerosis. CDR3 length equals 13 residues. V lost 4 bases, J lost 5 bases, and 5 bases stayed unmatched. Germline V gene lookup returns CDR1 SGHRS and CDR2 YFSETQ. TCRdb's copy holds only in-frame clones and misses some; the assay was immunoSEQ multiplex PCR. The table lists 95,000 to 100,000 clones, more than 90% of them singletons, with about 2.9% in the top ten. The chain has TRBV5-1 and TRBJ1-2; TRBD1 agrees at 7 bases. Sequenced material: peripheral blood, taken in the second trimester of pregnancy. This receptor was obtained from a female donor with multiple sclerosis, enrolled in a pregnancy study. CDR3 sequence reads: CASSKDRVYGYTF. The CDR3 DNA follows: TGCGCCAGCAGCAAAGACAGGGTATATGGCTACACCTTC.